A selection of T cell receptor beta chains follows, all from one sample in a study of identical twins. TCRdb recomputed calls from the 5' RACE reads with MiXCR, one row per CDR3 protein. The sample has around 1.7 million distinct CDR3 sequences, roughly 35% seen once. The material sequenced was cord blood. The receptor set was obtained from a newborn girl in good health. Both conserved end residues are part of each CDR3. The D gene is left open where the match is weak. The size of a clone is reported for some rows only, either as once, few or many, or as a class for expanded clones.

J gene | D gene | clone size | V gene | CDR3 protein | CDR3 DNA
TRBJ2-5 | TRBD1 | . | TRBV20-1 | CSAGDRVGETQYF | TGCAGTGCTGGAGACAGGGTTGGAGAGACCCAGTACTTC
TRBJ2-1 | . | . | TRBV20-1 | CSARGRDREQFF | TGCAGTGCTAGAGGGCGGGACCGAGAGCAGTTCTTC
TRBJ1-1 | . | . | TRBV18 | CASSPFWGGNTEAFF | TGTGCCAGCTCACCATTCTGGGGGGGGAACACTGAAGCTTTCTTT
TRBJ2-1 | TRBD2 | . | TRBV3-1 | CASSHDPAGAYNEQFF | TGTGCCAGCAGCCATGATCCAGCGGGGGCTTACAATGAGCAGTTCTTC
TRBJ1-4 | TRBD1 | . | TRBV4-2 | CASSYTRGREKLFF | TGTGCCAGCAGCTACACCAGGGGGCGGGAAAAACTGTTTTTT
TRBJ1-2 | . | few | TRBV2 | CASSDRPVTNYGYTF | TGTGCCAGCAGTGATCGGCCGGTTACTAACTATGGCTACACCTTC
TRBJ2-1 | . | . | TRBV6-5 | CASSYSSRRAGSTHEQFF | TGTGCCAGCAGTTACTCGAGCAGACGAGCGGGCTCCACGCATGAGCAGTTCTTC
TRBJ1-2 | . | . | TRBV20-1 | CTLPGYFNYGYTF | TGCACACTCCCAGGCTACTTTAACTATGGCTACACCTTC
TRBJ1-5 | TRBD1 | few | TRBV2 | CASSVERGLGQPQHF | TGTGCCAGCAGTGTGGAAAGGGGGCTAGGTCAGCCCCAGCATTTT
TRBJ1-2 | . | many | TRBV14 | CASSPLIGYPTDGYTF | TGTGCCAGCAGCCCTCTGATCGGATACCCTACGGATGGCTACACCTTC
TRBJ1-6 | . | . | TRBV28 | CASSLWRGSLVYNSPLHF | TGTGCCAGCAGTTTATGGAGGGGGAGCCTGGTTTATAATTCACCCCTCCACTTT
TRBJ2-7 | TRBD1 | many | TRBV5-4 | CASSLDRAYEQYF | TGTGCCAGCAGTTTGGACAGGGCCTACGAGCAGTACTTC
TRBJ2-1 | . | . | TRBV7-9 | CASSLGWLSGPYNEQFF | TGTGCCAGCAGCTTAGGTTGGCTCAGCGGGCCGTACAATGAGCAGTTCTTC
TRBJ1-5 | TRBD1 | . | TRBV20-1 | CSARWTGYSNQPQHF | TGCAGTGCTAGATGGACAGGTTATAGCAATCAGCCCCAGCATTTT
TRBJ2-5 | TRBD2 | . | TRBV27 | CASGSAGTSGIPYNGQYF | TGTGCCAGCGGTTCTGCTGGGACTAGCGGGATTCCCTACAATGGGCAGTACTTC
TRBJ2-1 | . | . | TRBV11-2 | CASSPIARGLAQFF | TGTGCCAGCAGCCCCATAGCCCGGGGGCTTGCGCAGTTCTTC
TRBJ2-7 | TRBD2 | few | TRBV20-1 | CSAGTSVWSEQYF | TGCAGTGCCGGGACTAGCGTTTGGTCCGAGCAGTACTTC
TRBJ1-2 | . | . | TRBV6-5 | CASSSLGGVYGYTF | TGTGCCAGCAGTTCCCTTGGAGGGGTATATGGCTACACCTTC
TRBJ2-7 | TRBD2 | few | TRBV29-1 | CSVEDPETSGRAPYEQYF | TGCAGCGTTGAAGATCCCGAGACTAGCGGGAGAGCCCCCTACGAGCAGTACTTC
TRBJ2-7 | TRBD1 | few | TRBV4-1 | CASSQDWMRRGSYEQYF | TGCGCCAGCAGCCAAGATTGGATGCGCAGGGGGAGCTACGAGCAGTACTTC
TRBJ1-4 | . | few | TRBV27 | CASSSKYREGATNEKLFF | TGTGCCAGCAGTTCCAAGTACAGGGAAGGTGCAACTAATGAAAAACTGTTTTTT
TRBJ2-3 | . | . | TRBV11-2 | CASSLGDTGDTQYF | TGTGCCAGCAGCTTAGGGGATACAGGGGATACGCAGTATTTT
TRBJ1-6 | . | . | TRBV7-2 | CASTASSVSYNSPLHF | TGTGCCAGCACCGCTTCTTCAGTCTCCTATAATTCACCCCTCCACTTT
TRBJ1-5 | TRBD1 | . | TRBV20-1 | CSARPGTGYSNQPQHF | TGCAGTGCTAGGCCCGGGACAGGGTATAGCAATCAGCCCCAGCATTTT
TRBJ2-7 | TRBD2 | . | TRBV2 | CASTRRSTSGSSYEQYF | TGTGCCAGCACTAGACGGTCGACTAGCGGTTCCTCCTACGAGCAGTACTTC